Shown below are 24 T cell receptor beta chains from a single sample sequenced in a study of CD8 T cells in Susac syndrome. With random hexamers, reverse transcription was performed on roughly 0.5 to 1 ug of RNA. TCRdb re-called the immunoSEQ multiplex PCR reads through MiXCR, storing one row per CDR3 protein. The sample contains about 210,000 distinct CDR3 sequences, approximately 95% of which appear only once. The specimen sequenced was CD4+ T cells from PBMCs. These receptors all come from a human donor with multiple sclerosis.

The DNA of the CDR3 is TGTGCCATCAGTGAGTCGGAGGACAGTTTTCGGTACTTC. Its protein is CAISESEDSFRYF. The chain carries TRBV10-3 and TRBJ2-5; D may be TRBD1 (6 bases). Germline V gives CDR1 ENHRY, CDR2 SYGVKD. The V end lost 0 bases, the J end lost 13 bases, and 15 bases lay between the germline ends. This CDR3 contains 13 residues.

The DNA for the CDR3 is TGCAGTGTACAGGGGAGCAATCAGCCCCAGCATTTT. Amino acids: CSVQGSNQPQHF. The rearrangement joins TRBV20-1 to TRBJ1-5; 7 nucleotides agree with TRBD1. This CDR3 is 12 amino acids long. Germline-derived CDR1 and CDR2 are DFQATT and SNEGSKA (reference sequence). The V gene end was trimmed by 7 bases and the J gene end by 1 base; junction bases not matched to a gene: 1.

V usage is TRBV3-1 and J usage is TRBJ1-2; D unclear. Trimming took off 2 bases at V and 8 bases at J, with 12 bases between the two ends. CDR1 and CDR2 (germline): LGHDT, YNNKEL (reference sequence). CDR3 length: 13 amino acids. The CDR3 DNA follows: TGTGCCAGCAGCCAAACTTTAGGGAGCGGCTACACCTTC. Translated: CASSQTLGSGYTF.

V gene TRBV20-1 combines with J gene TRBJ2-5; D ambiguous. Per germline, CDR1 DFQATT and CDR2 SNEGSKA (reference sequence). The ends were cut back, 2 bases at V and 7 bases at J, with 20 bases in the middle. CDR3 size: 15 residues. The CDR3 nucleotides read TGCAGTGCTAGACCCGACGAACTCCCTCTAGGGACCCAGTACTTC. Protein sequence: CSARPDELPLGTQYF.

The rearrangement joins TRBV29-1 to TRBJ1-2, with D possibly TRBD1 on 5 matching bases. CDR3 size: 11 residues. V shed 3 bases and J shed 4 bases, with 6 bases lying between them. The germline CDR1 and CDR2 sequences are SQVTM and ANQGSEA. The CDR3 region is CSVEGGYGYTF. CDR3 DNA sequence: TGCAGCGTTGAGGGGGGCTATGGCTACACCTTC.

The J gene is TRBJ1-2, the V gene TRBV7-9, with 7 bases identical to TRBD1. The CDR3 covers 15 residues. Germline-derived CDR1 and CDR2 are SEHNR and FQNEAQ (reference sequence). V shed 4 bases and J 4 bases; nucleotides not matched to a gene: 9. The CDR3 coding sequence is TGTGCCAGCAGCTCCGGGGACAGCCGGATCTATGGCTACACCTTC. Translated: CASSSGDSRIYGYTF.

This chain links TRBV20-1 with TRBJ2-3; TRBD2 agrees at 11 bases. The CDR3 runs 15 residues. Germline CDR1 reads DFQATT; CDR2 reads SNEGSKA (reference sequence). V shed 3 bases and J 8 bases; nucleotides not matched to a gene: 10. The CDR3 here is CSASSGGAQGRTQYF. The CDR3 DNA reads as TGCAGTGCTAGTAGCGGGGGGGCTCAGGGGCGTACGCAGTATTTT.

The V gene is TRBV5-1, the J gene TRBJ2-1; 15 positions agree with TRBD2. CDR1 is SGHRS and CDR2 is YFSETQ in the germline V gene. With 4 bases clipped from V and 10 bases from J, the junction kept 3 bases outside the gene matches. This CDR3 has 14 amino acids. The CDR3 spells CASSPGTSGREQFF. Written as DNA, the CDR3 is TGCGCCAGCAGCCCGGGGACTAGCGGGAGGGAGCAGTTCTTC.

This clonotype was picked up one time. The chain has TRBV18 and TRBJ1-5; D remains unclear. Deletions cut 3 bases from V and 7 bases from J, with 10 bases between. Germline CDR1 is KGHSH and CDR2 is LQKENI. The CDR3 length is 13 residues. The DNA of the CDR3 is TGTGCCAGCTCACCTTTCAGCGAACAGCCCCAGCATTTT. Residues: CASSPFSEQPQHF.

V is TRBV20-1 and J is TRBJ2-3, with 7 bases lining up with TRBD1. Trimming cost V 6 bases and J 4 bases; bases outside gene matches: 10. Germline V gives CDR1 DFQATT, CDR2 SNEGSKA (reference sequence). CDR3 length equals 14 residues. DNA for the CDR3: TGCAGTGCAAAGGGGCAGGGGGTGCCAGATACGCAGTATTTT. This sequence encodes CSAKGQGVPDTQYF.

The chain has TRBV5-6 and TRBJ2-7, with D unresolved. Trimming removed 3 bases from V and 3 bases from J, with 13 bases in between. The CDR3 contains 14 residues. Germline V CDR1 and CDR2: SGHDT, YYEEEE. The CDR3 coding sequence is TGTGCCAGCAGCTCCCTGCGGACCCACTACGAGCAGTACTTC. It is translated as CASSSLRTHYEQYF. The complete variable domain, with remaining parts taken from reference TRBV5-6 and TRBJ2-7, reads DAGVTQSPTHLIKTRGQQVTLRCSPKSGHDTVSWYQQALGQGPQFIFQYYEEEERQRGNFPDRFSGHQFPNYSSELNVNALLLGDSALYLCASSSLRTHYEQYFGPGTRLTVT.

V and J are TRBV27 and TRBJ2-5; TRBD1 is a possible D gene (5 bases). The CDR3 extends over 14 amino acids. CDR1 is MNHEY and CDR2 is SMNVEV in the germline V gene (reference sequence). V dropped 5 bases and J dropped 2 bases, with 12 bases sitting between them. The CDR3 DNA follows: TGTGCCAGCAGTCCAACAGGAAAACAAGAGACCCAGTACTTC. Translation gives CASSPTGKQETQYF.

The chain carries TRBV30 and TRBJ2-7, with D perhaps matching TRBD1 or TRBD2 (6 bases each). CDR3 length equals 13 residues. The V gene lost 3 bases and the J gene lost 0 bases, with 9 bases spanning the gap. CDR1 is GTSNPN, CDR2 SVGIG, per germline (reference sequence). The CDR3 reads CAWSPGASYEQYF. The DNA for the CDR3 is TGTGCCTGGAGCCCGGGGGCCTCCTACGAGCAGTACTTC.

V is TRBV18 and J is TRBJ2-5, with 9 bases aligning to TRBD2. Germline V CDR1 and CDR2: KGHSH, LQKENI. The CDR3 runs to 14 residues. After removal of 4 bases from V and 3 bases from J, the junction contained 3 bases not matched to a gene. The CDR3: CASSLRLAEETQYF. The DNA for the CDR3 is TGTGCCAGCTCACTGCGACTAGCGGAAGAGACCCAGTACTTC.

V and J are TRBV29-1 and TRBJ2-5; 8 bases match TRBD1. With 7 bases clipped from V and 2 bases from J, the junction kept 9 bases outside the gene matches. This CDR3 region has 14 residues. Germline CDR1 reads SQVTM; CDR2 reads ANQGSEA. The CDR3 DNA reads as TGCAGCGCCCCCAGCCAGGGGGCTCAAGAGACCCAGTACTTC. Translating gives CSAPSQGAQETQYF. The whole variable domain, remainder taken from reference TRBV29-1 and TRBJ2-5, is SAVISQKPSRDICQRGTSLTIQCQVDSQVTMMFWYRQQPGQSLTLIATANQGSEATYESGFVIDKFPISRPNLTFSTLTVSNMSPEDSSIYLCSAPSQGAQETQYFGPGTRLLVL.

J is TRBJ2-5 and V is TRBV9; 11 bases map to TRBD2. After removal of 7 bases from V and 3 bases from J, the junction contained 8 bases not matched to a gene. This CDR3 has 15 amino acids. The germline V gene encodes CDR1 SGDLS and CDR2 YYNGEE. This CDR3 is CASGNLAGGEETQYF. The CDR3 DNA follows: TGTGCCAGCGGGAACCTAGCGGGAGGCGAAGAGACCCAGTACTTC. Full variable domain (missing parts from reference TRBV9 and TRBJ2-5): DSGVTQTPKHLITATGQRVTLRCSPRSGDLSVYWYQQSLDQGLQFLIQYYNGEERAKGNILERFSAQQFPDLHSELNLSSLELGDSALYFCASGNLAGGEETQYFGPGTRLLVL.

This clonotype was picked up one time. The chain carries TRBV6-5 and TRBJ2-2; 8 positions agree with TRBD1. Per germline, CDR1 MNHEY and CDR2 SVGAGI. This CDR3 is 14 amino acids long. After removal of 7 bases from V and 6 bases from J, the junction contained 7 bases not matched to a gene. CDR3 loop: CASKKDRAAGELFF. In nucleotides, the CDR3 is TGTGCCAGCAAAAAGGACAGGGCCGCCGGGGAGCTGTTTTTT.

V and J are TRBV3-1 and TRBJ1-2, with 10 bases fitting TRBD1. With 1 base clipped from V and 4 bases from J, the junction kept 9 bases outside the gene matches. Germline V gene sequence: CDR1 LGHDT, CDR2 YNNKEL (reference sequence). CDR3 size: 17 residues. Here the CDR3 DNA reads TGTGCCAGCAGCCAAGGCCTAGGGACAGGGGTGAGCTATGGCTACACCTTC. This sequence encodes CASSQGLGTGVSYGYTF.

V is TRBV11-2 and J is TRBJ2-1; D not resolved. The V gene lost 5 bases and the J gene lost 4 bases, with 18 bases spanning the gap. The CDR3 runs 16 residues. Per the germline V gene, CDR1 is SGHAT and CDR2 is FQNNGV. The CDR3: CASSPQGFSWYNEQFF. The CDR3 region has the DNA TGTGCCAGCAGCCCTCAAGGATTTAGCTGGTACAATGAGCAGTTCTTC.

The CDR3 loop is CSVEVQGRFNTEAFF. The CDR3 nucleotides read TGCAGCGTTGAGGTCCAGGGCCGATTCAACACTGAAGCTTTCTTT. The chain carries TRBV29-1 and TRBJ1-1, with D possibly TRBD1 on 5 matching bases. Germline CDR1 SQVTM, CDR2 ANQGSEA. CDR3 size: 15 residues. V dropped 3 bases and J dropped 2 bases, with 16 bases sitting between them.

The V call is TRBV29-1, the J call TRBJ1-1; D remains ambiguous. The CDR3 length is 10 residues. Trimming left V 5 bases short and J 2 bases short, with 3 bases between. Germline V gene data show CDR1 as SQVTM and CDR2 as ANQGSEA. CDR3 coding DNA: TGCAGCGTTAAAAACACTGAAGCTTTCTTT. It translates to CSVKNTEAFF. The full variable domain, rest sourced from reference TRBV29-1 and TRBJ1-1, is SAVISQKPSRDICQRGTSLTIQCQVDSQVTMMFWYRQQPGQSLTLIATANQGSEATYESGFVIDKFPISRPNLTFSTLTVSNMSPEDSSIYLCSVKNTEAFFGQGTRLTVV.

The rearrangement joins TRBV29-1 to TRBJ1-4, with unresolved D. V lost 4 bases and J 8 bases, leaving 14 bases between the germline ends. Germline lookup yields CDR1 SQVTM and CDR2 ANQGSEA. The CDR3 sequence is 13 residues long. CDR3 nucleotide sequence: TGCAGCGTTGGGGCAGCCGTAGGGGAAAAACTGTTTTTT. It is translated as CSVGAAVGEKLFF.

The chain links TRBV20-1 to TRBJ2-4; possibly TRBD1 for D (6 bases). Trimming removed 5 bases at V and 7 bases at J, with 15 bases between. Germline CDR1 and CDR2: DFQATT and SNEGSKA (reference sequence). The CDR3 is made up of 13 amino acids. This CDR3 is CSAQPQGTNIQYF. The CDR3 region has the DNA TGCAGTGCTCAGCCTCAGGGGACGAACATTCAGTACTTC.

The chain carries TRBV11-2 and TRBJ1-1; 9 bases map to TRBD1. The V segment lost 2 bases and the J segment 6 bases; nucleotides outside the gene matches: 7. CDR1 is SGHAT and CDR2 is FQNNGV in the germline V gene. The CDR3 sequence is 15 residues long. CDR3 protein: CASSLKRGQGPEAFF. CDR3 bases: TGTGCCAGCAGCTTAAAGAGAGGACAGGGGCCTGAAGCTTTCTTT.